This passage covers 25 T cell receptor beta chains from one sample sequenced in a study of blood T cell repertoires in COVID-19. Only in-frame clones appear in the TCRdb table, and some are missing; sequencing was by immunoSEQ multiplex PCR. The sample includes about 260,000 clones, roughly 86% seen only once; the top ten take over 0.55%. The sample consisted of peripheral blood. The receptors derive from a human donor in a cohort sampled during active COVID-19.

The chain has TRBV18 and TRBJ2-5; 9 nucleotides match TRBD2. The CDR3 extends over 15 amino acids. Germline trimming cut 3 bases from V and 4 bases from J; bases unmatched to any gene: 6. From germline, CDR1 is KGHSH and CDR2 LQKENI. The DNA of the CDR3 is TGTGCCAGCTCACCCTCCGGAGCGGGGGGAGAGACCCAGTACTTC. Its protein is CASSPSGAGGETQYF.

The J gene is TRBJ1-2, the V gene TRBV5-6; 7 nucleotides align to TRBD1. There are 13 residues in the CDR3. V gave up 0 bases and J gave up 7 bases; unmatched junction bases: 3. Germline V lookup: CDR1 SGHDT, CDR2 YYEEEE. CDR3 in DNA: TGTGCCAGCAGCTTGGCAGGGGGTTTTGGCTACACCTTC. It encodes CASSLAGGFGYTF.

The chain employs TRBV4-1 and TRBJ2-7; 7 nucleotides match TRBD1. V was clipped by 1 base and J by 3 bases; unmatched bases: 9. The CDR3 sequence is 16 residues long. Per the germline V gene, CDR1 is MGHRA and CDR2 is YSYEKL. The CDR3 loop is CASSQVPGQPLYEQYF. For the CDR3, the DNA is TGCGCCAGCAGCCAAGTTCCGGGACAGCCACTCTACGAGCAGTACTTC.

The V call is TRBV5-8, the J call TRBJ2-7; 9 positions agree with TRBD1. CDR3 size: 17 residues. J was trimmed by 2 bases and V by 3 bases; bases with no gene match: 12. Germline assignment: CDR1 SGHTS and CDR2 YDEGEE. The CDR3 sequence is CASSSNTWTGDPYEQYF. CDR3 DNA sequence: TGTGCCAGCAGCTCAAATACATGGACAGGGGACCCCTACGAGCAGTACTTC.

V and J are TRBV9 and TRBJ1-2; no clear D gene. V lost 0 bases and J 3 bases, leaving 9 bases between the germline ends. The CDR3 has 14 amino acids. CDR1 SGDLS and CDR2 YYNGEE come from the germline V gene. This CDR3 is CASSVGQTDYGYTF. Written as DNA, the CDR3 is TGTGCCAGCAGCGTAGGGCAGACTGACTATGGCTACACCTTC.

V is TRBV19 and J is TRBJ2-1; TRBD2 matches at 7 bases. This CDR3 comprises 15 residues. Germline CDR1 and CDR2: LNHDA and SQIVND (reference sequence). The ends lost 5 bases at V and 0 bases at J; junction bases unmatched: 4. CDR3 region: CASSPLADSYNEQFF. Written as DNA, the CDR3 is TGTGCCAGTAGTCCCCTAGCGGACTCCTACAATGAGCAGTTCTTC.

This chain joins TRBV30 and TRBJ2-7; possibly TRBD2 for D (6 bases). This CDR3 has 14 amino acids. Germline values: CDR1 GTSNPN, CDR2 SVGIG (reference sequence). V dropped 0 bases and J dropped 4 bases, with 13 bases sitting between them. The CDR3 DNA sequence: TGTGCCTGGAGTGTGAACACCGGGAGATACGAGCAGTACTTC. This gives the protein CAWSVNTGRYEQYF.

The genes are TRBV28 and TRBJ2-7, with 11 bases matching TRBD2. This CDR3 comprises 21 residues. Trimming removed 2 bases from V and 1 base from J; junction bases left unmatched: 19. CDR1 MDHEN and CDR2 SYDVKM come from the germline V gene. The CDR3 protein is CASSLTWEATSGRAWSYEQYF. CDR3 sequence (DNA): TGTGCCAGCAGTTTAACTTGGGAGGCCACTAGCGGGAGAGCGTGGTCCTACGAGCAGTACTTC.

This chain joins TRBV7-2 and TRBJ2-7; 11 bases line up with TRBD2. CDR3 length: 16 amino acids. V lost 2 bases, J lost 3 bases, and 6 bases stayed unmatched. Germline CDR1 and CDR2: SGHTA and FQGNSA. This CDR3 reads CASSLYSGRADYEQYF. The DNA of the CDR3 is TGTGCCAGCAGCTTATATAGCGGGAGGGCCGACTACGAGCAGTACTTC.

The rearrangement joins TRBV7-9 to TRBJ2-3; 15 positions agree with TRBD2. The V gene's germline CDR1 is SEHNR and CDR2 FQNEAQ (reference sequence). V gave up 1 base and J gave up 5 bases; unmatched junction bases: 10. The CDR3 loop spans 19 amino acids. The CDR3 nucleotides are TGTGCCAGCAGCTTAGAGAAGGGACTAGCGGGAGGTTTGGGAGATACGCAGTATTTT. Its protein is CASSLEKGLAGGLGDTQYF. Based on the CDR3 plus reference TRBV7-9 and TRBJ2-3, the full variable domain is DTGVSQNPRHKITKRGQNVTFRCDPISEHNRLYWYRQTLGQGPEFLTYFQNEAQLEKSRLLSDRFSAERPKGSFSTLEIQRTEQGDSAMYLCASSLEKGLAGGLGDTQYFGPGTRLTVL.

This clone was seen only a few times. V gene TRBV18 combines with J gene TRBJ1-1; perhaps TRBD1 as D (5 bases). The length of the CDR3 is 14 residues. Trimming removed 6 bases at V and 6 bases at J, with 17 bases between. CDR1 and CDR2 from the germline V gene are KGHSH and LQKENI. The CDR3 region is CASSPKGREAEAFF. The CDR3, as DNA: TGTGCCAGCTCCCCAAAGGGGAGGGAAGCTGAAGCTTTCTTT.

The CDR3 DNA sequence: TGTGCCAGCACCCCCCCTACTGGGGGCGAGGGAAACACCATATATTTT. It specifies CASTPPTGGEGNTIYF. V usage is TRBV27 and J usage is TRBJ1-3; D may be TRBD1 (6 bases). Looked up from germline, CDR1 is MNHEY and CDR2 is SMNVEV (reference sequence). The CDR3 consists of 16 residues. Trimming took 7 bases from V and 4 from J, leaving 20 bases between them.

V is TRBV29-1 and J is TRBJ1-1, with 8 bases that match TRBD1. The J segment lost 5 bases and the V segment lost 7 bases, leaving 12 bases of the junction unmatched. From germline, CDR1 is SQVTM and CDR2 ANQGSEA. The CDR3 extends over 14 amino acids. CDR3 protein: CSESRGLWGTEAFF. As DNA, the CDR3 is TGCAGCGAAAGCAGGGGGCTGTGGGGGACTGAAGCTTTCTTT.

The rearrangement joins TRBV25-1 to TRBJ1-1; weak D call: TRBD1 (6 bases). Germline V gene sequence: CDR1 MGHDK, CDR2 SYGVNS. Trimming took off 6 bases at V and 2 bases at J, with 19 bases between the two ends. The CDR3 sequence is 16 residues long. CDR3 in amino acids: CASSGLLGTRNTEAFF. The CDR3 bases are TGTGCCAGCAGCGGATTACTTGGGACAAGAAACACTGAAGCTTTCTTT.

The CDR3 nucleotides read TGTGCCAGCAGTCCGCTGACAGGCAGTGGCTACACCTTC. It codes for CASSPLTGSGYTF. V and J are TRBV27 and TRBJ1-2; possibly TRBD1 for D (6 bases). Germline values: CDR1 MNHEY, CDR2 SMNVEV (reference sequence). V lost 5 bases and J lost 7, with 14 bases in between. This CDR3 contains 13 residues.

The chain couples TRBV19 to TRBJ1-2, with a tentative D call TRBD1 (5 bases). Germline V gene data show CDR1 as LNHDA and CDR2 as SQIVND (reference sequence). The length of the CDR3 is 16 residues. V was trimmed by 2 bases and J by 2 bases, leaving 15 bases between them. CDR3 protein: CASSIRRDSYNYGYTF. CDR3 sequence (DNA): TGTGCCAGTAGTATACGCCGGGACTCCTACAACTATGGCTACACCTTC.

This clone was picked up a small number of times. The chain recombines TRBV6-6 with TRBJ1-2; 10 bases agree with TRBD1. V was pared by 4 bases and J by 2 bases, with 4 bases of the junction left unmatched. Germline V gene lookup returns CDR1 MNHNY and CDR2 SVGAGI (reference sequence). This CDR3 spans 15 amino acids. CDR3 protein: CASSLRTGGNYGYTF. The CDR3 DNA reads TGTGCCAGCAGTTTGCGGACAGGGGGGAACTATGGCTACACCTTC.

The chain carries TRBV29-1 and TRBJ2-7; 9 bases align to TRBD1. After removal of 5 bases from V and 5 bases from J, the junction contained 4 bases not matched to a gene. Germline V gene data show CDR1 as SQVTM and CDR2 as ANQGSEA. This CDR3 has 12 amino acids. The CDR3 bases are TGCAGCGTTCGACAGGGGGTCGACGAGCAGTACTTC. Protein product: CSVRQGVDEQYF.

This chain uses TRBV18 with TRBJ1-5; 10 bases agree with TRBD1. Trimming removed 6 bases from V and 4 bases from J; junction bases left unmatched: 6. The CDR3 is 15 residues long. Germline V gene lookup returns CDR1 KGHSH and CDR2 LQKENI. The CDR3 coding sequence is TGTGCCAGCTCCCCCGGGACAGGGGTTAATCAGCCCCAGCATTTT. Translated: CASSPGTGVNQPQHF.

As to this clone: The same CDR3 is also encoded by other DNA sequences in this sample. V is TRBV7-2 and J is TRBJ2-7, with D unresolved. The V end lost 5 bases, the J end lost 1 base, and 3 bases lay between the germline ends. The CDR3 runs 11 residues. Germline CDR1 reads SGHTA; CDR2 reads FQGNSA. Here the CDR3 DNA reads TGTGCCAGCAGCCCATCCTACGAGCAGTACTTC. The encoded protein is CASSPSYEQYF.

The CDR3 bases are TGCGCCAGCAGACCCCAGGGGTTGTTAAATGAAAAACTGTTTTTT. Its protein is CASRPQGLLNEKLFF. This chain joins TRBV5-1 and TRBJ1-4, with a weak D call TRBD1 (6 bases). This CDR3 region has 15 residues. V gave up 5 bases and J gave up 5 bases, with 16 bases separating them. Per the germline V gene, CDR1 is SGHRS and CDR2 is YFSETQ.

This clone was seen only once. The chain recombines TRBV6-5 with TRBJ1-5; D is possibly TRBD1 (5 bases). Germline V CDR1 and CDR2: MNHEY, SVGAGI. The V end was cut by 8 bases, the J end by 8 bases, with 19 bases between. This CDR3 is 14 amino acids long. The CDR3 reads CASGGGPGREPQHF. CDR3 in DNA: TGTGCCAGCGGGGGGGGACCAGGGAGGGAGCCCCAGCATTTT.

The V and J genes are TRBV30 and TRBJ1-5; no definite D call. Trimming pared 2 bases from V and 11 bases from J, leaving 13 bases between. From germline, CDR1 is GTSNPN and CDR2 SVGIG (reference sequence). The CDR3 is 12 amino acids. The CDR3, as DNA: TGTGCCTGGAGTTATGGCCTCCAGGCCCAGCATTTT. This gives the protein CAWSYGLQAQHF.

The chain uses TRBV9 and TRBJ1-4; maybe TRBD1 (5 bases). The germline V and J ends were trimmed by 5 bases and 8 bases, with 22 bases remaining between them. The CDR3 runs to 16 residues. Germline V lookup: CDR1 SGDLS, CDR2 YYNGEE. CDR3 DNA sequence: TGTGCCAGCAGTGAGCCTTTAGGAGGGGTTGACGAAAAACTGTTTTTT. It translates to CASSEPLGGVDEKLFF.

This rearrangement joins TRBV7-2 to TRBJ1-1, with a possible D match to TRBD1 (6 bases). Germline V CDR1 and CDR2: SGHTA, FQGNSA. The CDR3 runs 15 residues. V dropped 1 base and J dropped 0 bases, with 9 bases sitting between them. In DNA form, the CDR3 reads TGTGCCAGCAGCTTAGGAGGGGGGGTGAACACTGAAGCTTTCTTT. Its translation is CASSLGGGVNTEAFF.